The text below deals with one T cell receptor (beta chain). The antigen remains undetermined. Data came from immunoSEQ multiplex PCR; TCRdb stores just in-frame clones and leaves some out. The data show approximately 60,000 clones, roughly 84% seen once. This sample is part of a study of T cell responses to AZD1222 COVID-19 vaccine. Study as a whole: Second-dose recipients at about 4 or about 12 weeks were treated as one pooled group.

Trimming stripped 1 base from V and 2 bases from J, with 12 bases between. The CDR3 runs to 15 residues. Germline V gene data show CDR1 as SGHRS and CDR2 as YFSETQ. General study points: There were mostly white British donors and more females than males, and clonal diversity was possibly underestimated. Close to half of spike-specific TCRs reportedly recognize unmutated variant regions.

The sample consisted of peripheral blood, taken on day 0 of AZD1222 vaccination. The receptor was derived from an adult in good health. This sequence joins TRBV5-1 and TRBJ1-1; D gene uncertain. The CDR3 region has the DNA TGCGCCAGCAGCTTGAGAGGCCAGGTTAACACTGAAGCTTTCTTT. It translates to CASSLRGQVNTEAFF.